This T cell receptor beta chain originates from a study of blood T cell repertoires in COVID-19. Overall study context: The study drew acute and convalescent COVID-19 samples from the United States, Italy and Spain. The analysed material was cDNA or gDNA that came from T cells, B-cell-depleted T cells, or PBMCs.

In the authors' methods: Cell counts per sample came from amplifying reference gene primers. Sequenced by immunoSEQ multiplex PCR; TCRdb stores in-frame clones only, minus some. V, J and clone size reflect that table, while D and trimming were determined from the DNA. This table holds tens of thousands of clones, less than 90% found once. The sequence came from a human donor with active COVID-19. The donor label of this sample is uncertain. Sequenced material: peripheral blood.

The CDR3 spells CASSLLAGNYNEQFF. The CDR3 nucleotides are TGCGCCAGCAGCCTATTAGCGGGAAACTACAATGAGCAGTTCTTC. The chain recombines TRBV5-1 with TRBJ2-1; 8 nucleotides line up with TRBD2. V was pared by 4 bases and J by 3 bases, with 6 bases of the junction left unmatched. The CDR3 is 15 amino acids. CDR1 is SGHRS and CDR2 is YFSETQ in the germline V gene.